The T cell receptor beta chain described here comes from a study of blood T cell repertoires in COVID-19. Study information: Whether acute or convalescent, the COVID-19 samples came from the United States, Italy and Spain. Nucleic acid was either cDNA or gDNA, and it came from T cells, B-cell-depleted T cells, or PBMCs.

As originally analysed: Estimation of nucleated cell counts was performed using reference gene primer amplification. Assay used: immunoSEQ multiplex PCR; TCRdb lists only in-frame clones, some missing. That table furnishes V, J and clone size, whereas the DNA furnished D and trimming. The repertoire holds about 260,000 clones, less than 90% seen once, with roughly 2% in the top ten. This clone appeared a single time. The germline gives CDR1 SGDLS, CDR2 YYNGEE. Deletions cut 4 bases from V and 2 bases from J, with 12 bases between. This CDR3 contains 14 residues. Source material: peripheral blood. V gene TRBV9 combines with J gene TRBJ1-2; maybe TRBD1 (6 bases). This TCR was sampled from a man aged 25-45 years with active or convalescent COVID-19. The DNA for the CDR3 is TGTGCCAGCAGCCCCGTCCAGGGGAACTATGGCTACACCTTC. It specifies CASSPVQGNYGYTF.